Below, one TCR beta chain is given with its context. It lacks a known antigen. The input lacks base qualities; no much larger clone sits a single base away. Trimming leaves V shorter by 3 bases and J shorter by 5 bases, with the junction holding 7 bases beyond the gene matches. For CDR1 and CDR2, the germline V gene (reference sequence) lists SGHNT and YYREEE. The CDR3 covers 15 residues, taking in both the cysteine and the phenylalanine. Just the 45-base CDR3 DNA is kept, in frame starting at base 1. Donors were healthy HIV-negative adults with no recently reported acute infections or vaccinations. Every donor was a Caucasian adult residing in Nashville, Tennessee, USA. CD4+ T cells were enriched by magnetic negative selection; naive cells were then positively selected on CD45RA, and the negative fraction formed the memory subset. Blood was obtained by leukapheresis, after which PBMCs were separated by Ficoll-Histopaque density gradient centrifugation and cryopreserved in liquid nitrogen vapor phase. Analytical flow cytometry was used to check the purity and quantity of every magnetically sorted T cell population. Each sorted fraction had its genomic DNA isolated and then quantified by UV absorbance on a Nanodrop 2000c.

This sample is drawn from a study of shared clonotypes between healthy human individuals (dated by TCRdb to the early 2020s). For the wider study: The cohort included a few men and a couple of women between 18 and 49 years of age. For each donor, CD4 naive and CD4 memory were each given three plates, CD8 naive was given two plates, and CD8 memory was given one plate. The study deeply sequenced blood TCR repertoires of about five healthy adults to estimate repertoire size and the extent of clonotype sharing between individuals. To increase sequencing depth and limit assay-specific biases, TCR repertoire library preparation and sequencing were carried out by different laboratories using diverse techniques. Between about 0.9 and 9 billion PBMCs per donor were obtained by leukapheresis. General findings and caveats noted by the study authors: Pairwise subsampling led to the expectation that sequencing depth would affect the degree of clonotype sharing among donors. Only blood was sampled, and tissue TCR repertoires likely differ from those in blood. Higher generation probabilities were observed for clonotypes shared by all four sorted-subset donors than for non-shared clonotypes. Incomplete sequencing was indicated by rarefaction of sorted-subset datasets, despite the large sequencing depth. Estimated clonotype richness was generally larger for naive than for memory subsets. Because the study included only a small number of donors, the genetic and exposure-history diversity represented was limited. Across a handful of donors, approximately 5% of naive CD4, more than 3% of naive CD8, around 2.5% of memory CD4, and over 0.35% of memory CD8 clonotypes were shared.

Using the deep immunoSEQ assay, TCR CDR3 regions were amplified from genomic DNA by multiplex PCR. For each cell subset, the extracted genomic DNA was distributed evenly across all wells of several immunoSEQ 96-well plates, and each plate served as one replicate. Each replicate PCR for sorted subsets received around 210 ng genomic DNA, equal to about 30,000 T cell genomes. Purified libraries were measured with a Qubit 3.0 fluorometer, size-checked on a Bioanalyzer 2100, and measured again with the KAPA Library Quantification kit. Each immunoSEQ 96-well plate was sequenced on its own single-read 150-cycle Illumina NextSeq 550 flow cell. The source study handled its data this way. The immunoSEQ output contained only junctional sequences without quality scores, so filtering could not match that applied to full-length reads. To assign V/J genes and CDR3, sequences were annotated against IMGT germline references using PyIR, a Python wrapper for IgBLAST v1.9. Any read was removed if the V/J assignment was weak (E-value above 1e-6), the CDR3 was missing, or the read contained stop codons, out-of-frame junctions, or ambiguous translated residues. V3J clonotypes were defined as sequences sharing an identical inferred V gene, J gene, and CDR3 amino acid sequence. Percentage overlap between repertoires was calculated by dividing the number of shared unique clonotypes by the size of the smaller repertoire. RTK rarefaction, the Chao1 estimator, and Recon v2.1 estimates of unobserved clonotypes were used to assess repertoire richness. OLGA was used to compute generation probabilities for all TCRbeta clonotypes that the gDNA method yielded from a handful of donors. The source is immuneACCESS, and TCRdb retained only in-frame sequences with V and J called. Part of the clones is not carried over; for the studies checked, unresolved V genes explain less than half of this, and the remainder is unexplained. The V and J calls and the clone size are those of that table, but D and trimming were determined from the DNA. The sample contains roughly 1.4 million clones, less than 99% of them found a single time. The top ten clonotypes cover roughly 0.35% of the sample.

Material for sequencing was naive CD4+ T cells sorted from blood. In light of the paper, this sample's cell subset or site label describes: CD45RA+ positively selected. The clonotype originates from a man aged 25 to 45 in good health. This sequence uses TRBV5-4 and TRBJ2-1, with 8 bases matching TRBD1. The CDR3 reads as follows: CASSWMDRANNEQFF. The nucleotide sequence reads as follows: TGTGCCAGCAGCTGGATGGACAGGGCCAACAATGAGCAGTTCTTC.